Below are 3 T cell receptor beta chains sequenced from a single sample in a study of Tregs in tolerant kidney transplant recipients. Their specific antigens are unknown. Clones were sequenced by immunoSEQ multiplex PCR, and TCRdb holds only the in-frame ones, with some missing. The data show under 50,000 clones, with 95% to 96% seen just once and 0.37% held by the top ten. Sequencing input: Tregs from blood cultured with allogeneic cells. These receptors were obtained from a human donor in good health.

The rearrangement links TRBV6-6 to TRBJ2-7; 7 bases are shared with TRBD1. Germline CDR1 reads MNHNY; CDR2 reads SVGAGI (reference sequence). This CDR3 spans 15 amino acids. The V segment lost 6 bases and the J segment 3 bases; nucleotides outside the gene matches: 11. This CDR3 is CASSPGGQASYEQYF. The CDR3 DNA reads TGTGCCAGCAGCCCTGGCGGACAGGCGAGCTACGAGCAGTACTTC.

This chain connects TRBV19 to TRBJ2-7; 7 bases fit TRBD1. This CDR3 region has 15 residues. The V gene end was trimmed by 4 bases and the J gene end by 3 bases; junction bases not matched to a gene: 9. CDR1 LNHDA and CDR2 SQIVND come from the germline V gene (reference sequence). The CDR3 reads CASSNVGGAGYEQYF. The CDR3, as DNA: TGTGCCAGTAGTAATGTAGGGGGCGCGGGCTACGAGCAGTACTTC.

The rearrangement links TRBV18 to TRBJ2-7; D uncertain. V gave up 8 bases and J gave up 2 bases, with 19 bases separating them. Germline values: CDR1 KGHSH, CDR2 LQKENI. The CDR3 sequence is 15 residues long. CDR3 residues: CASTAWAGQTYEQYF. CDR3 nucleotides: TGTGCCAGCACCGCTTGGGCAGGTCAGACCTACGAGCAGTACTTC.